This T cell receptor beta chain was identified in a study of neurological immune-mediated disorders. MiXCR, applied by TCRdb to the 5' RACE reads, yields one record per CDR3 protein. This repertoire shows 20,000 to 25,000 distinct CDR3 sequences, 15% found once; its top ten account for 15%. The length of the CDR3 is 13 residues. The germline V and J ends were trimmed by 8 bases and 3 bases, with 11 bases remaining between them. The table lists this clonotype with many counts. Sequencing input: PBMCs. This receptor was obtained from a female donor with HTLV-1-associated myelopathy (HAM/TSP). The rearrangement joins TRBV12-3 or TRBV12-4 to TRBJ1-5; D gene ambiguous. CDR3 nucleotide sequence: TGTGCCAGCGCACCGGGAGACAATCAGCCCCAGCATTTT. Its protein is CASAPGDNQPQHF.